This entry concerns a single T cell receptor beta chain. What it binds is not known. The data are from a study of PD-1 blockade in classical Hodgkin lymphoma. Regarding the study as a whole: Patients starting nivolumab under 1 year after ASCT were excluded. The baseline diversity of complete responders showed similarity to that of newly diagnosed patients. Diversity in CD4+ TCRs, unlike that measured in CD8+ TCRs, had risen significantly by C4D1.

Generated by immunoSEQ multiplex PCR, the TCRdb table keeps only in-frame clones and is missing some. The sample yields 25,000 to 35,000 clones, approximately 80% seen once. Time point here: cycle 4 day 1 (C4D1), after 5 to 7 weeks of nivolumab. All patients relapsed after autologous stem cell transplantation, and brentuximab vedotin exposure varied. Investigators isolated CD4+ T cells from thawed PBMCs through magnetic negative selection. The CDR3 contains 14 residues. Germline CDR1 reads MNHEY; CDR2 reads SMNVEV (reference sequence). Trimming cost V 4 bases and J 1 base, with 10 bases left between them.

The specimen comprised CD4+ T cells from blood, sampled before the fourth cycle of nivolumab. The source is a human donor with classical Hodgkin lymphoma. V is TRBV27 and J is TRBJ1-1; D perhaps matches TRBD1 (5 bases). The CDR3 DNA reads as TGTGCCAGCAGTTGGGGCTCAAGGAACACTGAAGCTTTCTTT. Its translation: CASSWGSRNTEAFF.